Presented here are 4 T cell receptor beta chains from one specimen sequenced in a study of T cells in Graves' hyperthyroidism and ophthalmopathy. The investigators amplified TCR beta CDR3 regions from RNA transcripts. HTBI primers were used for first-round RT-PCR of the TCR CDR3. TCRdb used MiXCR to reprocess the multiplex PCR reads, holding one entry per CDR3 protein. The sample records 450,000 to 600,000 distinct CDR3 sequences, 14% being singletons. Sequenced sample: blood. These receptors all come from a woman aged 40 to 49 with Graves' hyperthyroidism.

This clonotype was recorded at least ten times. CDR3 nucleotides: TGTGCCACCAGTAATGGGGGCGAGCAGTACTTC. It specifies CATSNGGEQYF. The chain combines TRBV24-1 with TRBJ2-7; D is possibly TRBD1 or TRBD2 (5 bases each). The CDR3 covers 11 residues. Deletions cut 6 bases from V and 6 bases from J, with 8 bases between. Looked up from germline, CDR1 is KGHDR and CDR2 is SFDVKD.

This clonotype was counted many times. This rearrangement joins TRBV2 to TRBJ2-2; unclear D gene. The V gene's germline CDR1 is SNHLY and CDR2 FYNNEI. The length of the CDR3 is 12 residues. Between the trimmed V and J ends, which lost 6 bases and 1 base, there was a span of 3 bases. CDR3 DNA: TGTGCCAGCAGGGGGAACACCGGGGAGCTGTTTTTT. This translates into CASRGNTGELFF.

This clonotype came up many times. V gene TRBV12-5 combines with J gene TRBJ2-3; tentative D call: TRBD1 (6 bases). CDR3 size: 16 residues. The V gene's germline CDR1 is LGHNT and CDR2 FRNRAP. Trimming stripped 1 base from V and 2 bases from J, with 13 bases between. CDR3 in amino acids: CASGLGTAFATDTQYF. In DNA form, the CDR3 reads TGTGCTAGTGGTTTGGGGACAGCGTTCGCCACAGATACGCAGTATTTT.

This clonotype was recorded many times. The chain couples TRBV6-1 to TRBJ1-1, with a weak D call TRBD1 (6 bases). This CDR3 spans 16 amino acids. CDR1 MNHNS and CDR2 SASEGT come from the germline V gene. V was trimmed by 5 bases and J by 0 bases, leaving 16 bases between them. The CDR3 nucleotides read TGTGCCAGCAGTTATAGGGACATCCCCCTGAACACTGAAGCTTTCTTT. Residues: CASSYRDIPLNTEAFF.